Here is one T cell receptor (beta chain) with its context. Its antigen is as yet unknown. The CDR3 sequence is 13 residues long. V was pared by 4 bases and J by 4 bases, with 8 bases between. The V gene's germline CDR1 is MNHEY and CDR2 SMNVEV (reference sequence). This sample's time point: week 35, safety follow-up. Topical imiquimod was applied with each vaccine dose, which held 300 ug of mutant IDH1 20-mer peptide. New WHO grade 3 or 4 astrocytomas that were IDH1-mutant and ATRX-lost had been found in donors. The sample comes from a study of a mutant IDH1 vaccine in newly diagnosed glioma. The repertoire was sequenced with immunoSEQ multiplex PCR; TCRdb's copy has only in-frame clones and lacks some. The data contain about 68,000 clones, more than 70% of them seen just once; the ten biggest clones take up 9.5% to 15%.

The sequence was obtained from a young man with glioma. The sample was PBMCs, taken from a glioma patient whose treatment included an IDH1 peptide vaccine. The chain uses TRBV27 and TRBJ1-5, with no clear D. CDR3 bases: TGTGCCAGCAGTTCGTCGAGGAATCAGCCCCAGCATTTT. As protein: CASSSSRNQPQHF.